The clone carrying this TCR beta chain was seen a handful of times. The data originate from a study of CD8 T cells in Susac syndrome. Those who served as multiple sclerosis controls were treatment-naive patients with stable or active relapsing-remitting disease. Negative isolation yielded CD8+ and CD4+ T cells; FACS enriched TEMRA cells. V was clipped by 5 bases and J by 6 bases, with 14 bases between them. The germline gives CDR1 MNHEY, CDR2 SMNVEV (reference sequence). The CDR3 contains 13 residues. RNA totalling roughly 0.45 to 1 ug underwent reverse transcription with random hexamers. An immunoSEQ multiplex PCR generated amplified TCR beta CDR3 products spanning 54 Vbeta and 13 Jbeta. Using its own MiXCR run on the immunoSEQ multiplex PCR reads, TCRdb lists one record per CDR3 protein. The table records 400,000 to 550,000 distinct CDR3 sequences, approximately 85% of them present only once.

This sequence originates from a human donor with multiple sclerosis. The chain is built from TRBV27 and TRBJ2-7; possible D gene TRBD1, 6 bases. Sequenced material: CD8+ T cells from PBMCs. CDR3 loop: CASSPDSTPEQYF. The CDR3 DNA is TGTGCCAGCAGTCCGGACAGCACCCCCGAGCAGTACTTC.